In this sample, the clone carrying this TCR beta chain turned up many times. The source of the sample is a study of T cells in Graves' hyperthyroidism and ophthalmopathy. After removal of 7 bases from V and 0 bases from J, the junction contained 3 bases not matched to a gene. The CDR3 has 15 amino acids. Germline V gene sequence: CDR1 SGHRS, CDR2 YFSETQ. Amplified TCR beta CDR3 regions came from RNA transcripts. First-round RT-PCR of the TCR CDR3 relied on the HTBI primer set. TCRdb redid the calling of the multiplex PCR reads with MiXCR, one entry per CDR3 protein. The table lists approximately 300,000 distinct CDR3 sequences, around 15% of them singletons.

J is TRBJ2-3 and V is TRBV5-1, with 12 bases lining up with TRBD2. The specimen was blood. The clonotype originates from a woman aged 60-75 years with Graves' ophthalmopathy. This CDR3 reads CASGTSGSSTDTQYF. CDR3 nucleotides: TGCGCCAGCGGGACTAGCGGGTCTAGCACAGATACGCAGTATTTT.